This TCR beta chain is from a study of blood T cell repertoires in COVID-19 (dated by TCRdb to 2019 to 2021). Broadly, across the study: Samples from collaborators originated in the United States, Italy and Spain and spanned both the acute and convalescent phases of COVID-19. The prospective study material was composed of cDNA or gDNA derived from T cells, B-cell-depleted T cells, or PBMCs. Deeply sampled blood TCRbeta repertoires from subjects exposed to, actively infected with, or recovered from COVID-19 were included in the dataset. A freely available public database, intended as a resource for researchers studying the immune response to SARS-CoV-2, is where the repertoires were released. Samples were obtained from the ongoing ImmuneRACE study (first 160 participants) and from over 1,000 subjects provided by 6 global collaborators. Sample metadata almost always included a de-identified subject ID, COVID-19 status, age in years and sex. Where available, HLA class I and class II types were taken from metadata supplied by the sample provider and were not determined by assay-based typing.

Enrolling through a virtual design, the prospective study's participants ranged in age from roughly 18 to 89 years and lived across some 23 United States geographic areas. Cohort assignment in the prospective study relied on participant-reported clinical history from a screening survey and a study questionnaire. For ImmuneRACE Cohort 3, a participant was defined as recovered based on two consecutive negative NP/OP PCR tests, clearance by a healthcare professional, or resolution of symptoms. In the prospective study, mobile phlebotomists collected whole blood, serum and a nasopharyngeal or oropharyngeal swab from each participant. Participants in the prospective study had the option to provide additional blood draws and questionnaires over a roughly 2-month period. Before DNA extraction, blood samples from the prospective study were shipped at room temperature or frozen. A word on this clone: This receptor's antigen is unknown. Per-base qualities were not stored, and no clone one base away is much larger.

Including cysteine and phenylalanine, the CDR3 has 16 amino acids. Of all the DNA, just the CDR3 is kept, 48 bases in frame from base 1. Reading the germline V gene gives CDR1 MDHEN and CDR2 SYDVKM. Trimming costs V 2 bases and J 3 bases, and their ends lie 17 bases apart. What the research found in general, with its limitations: The amount of clinical and demographic metadata varied by source and participant and was provided uncurated.

TCRbeta CDR3 regions were amplified from genomic DNA using the immunoSEQ Assay, a bias-controlled multiplex PCR. Per the authors' processing: The number of nucleated cells in each sample was estimated by amplification of reference gene primers within the assay. To quantify the absolute abundance of each unique TCRbeta CDR3 rearrangement, sequence reads were collapsed and filtered. Productive Simpson clonality was computed per sample as the square root of Simpson's diversity index over productive rearrangements. TCRdb's version of the immuneACCESS table is confined to in-frame rearrangements and falls short of the full clone set. An unresolved V gene accounts for under half of the shortfall where checked; the remainder is of unknown origin. The V and J calls and the clone size are those of that table, but D and trimming were determined from the DNA. The sample table records about 230,000 clones; 85% to 90% of these occur just once. Around a sixth of the sample lies in the top ten.

Sequencing was done on a sample of PBMCs or T cells enriched from blood (not recorded which). The sequence links TRBV28 to TRBJ2-7, and the D gene may be TRBD1, 6 bases matching. This clonotype was obtained from a man younger than 30 who had recovered from COVID-19. The CDR3 region reads CASSLKGPGAIYEQYF. The bases read TGTGCCAGCAGTTTAAAGGGCCCAGGGGCGATCTACGAGCAGTACTTC.